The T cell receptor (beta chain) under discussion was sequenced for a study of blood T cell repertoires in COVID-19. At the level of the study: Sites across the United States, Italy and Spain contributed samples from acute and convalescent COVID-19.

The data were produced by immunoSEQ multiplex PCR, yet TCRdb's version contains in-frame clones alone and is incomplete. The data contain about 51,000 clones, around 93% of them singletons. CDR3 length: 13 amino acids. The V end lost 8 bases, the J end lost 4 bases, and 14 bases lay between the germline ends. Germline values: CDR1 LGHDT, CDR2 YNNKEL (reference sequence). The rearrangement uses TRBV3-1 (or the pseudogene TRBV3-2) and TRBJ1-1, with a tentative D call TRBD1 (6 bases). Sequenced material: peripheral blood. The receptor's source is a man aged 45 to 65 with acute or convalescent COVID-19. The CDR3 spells CASQGSYSTEAFF. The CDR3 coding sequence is TGTGCCAGCCAGGGGAGTTATAGCACTGAAGCTTTCTTT.